A selection of T cell receptor beta chains follows, all from one sample in a study of radiation and T cells in renal cell carcinoma. Assay: immunoSEQ multiplex PCR; the TCRdb copy retains only in-frame clones and omits some. The table records just over 95,000 clones, around 80% of them present only once. Specimen: blood, collected from a patient whose treatment included radiotherapy and nephrectomy. The receptors stem from a man in his sixties with renal cell carcinoma. Each CDR3 is given with its conserved first and last residue. The D gene is left open where the match is weak. Clone size is not always given. Where it is, it says once, few, many or a class for expanded clones.

v_call	d_call	cdr3_length	clone_size	j_call	cdr3_nt	cdr3_aa
TRBV11-3	NA	10	NA	TRBJ2-7	TGTGCCAGGATCCCAGGGGCCGCCGAATTC	CARIPGAAEF
TRBV27	NA	14	NA	TRBJ2-5	TGTGCCAGCAGTTTCCCGGGAGTCCCAGAGACCCAGTACTTC	CASSFPGVPETQYF
TRBV2	NA	15	once	TRBJ2-5	TGTGCCAGCAAGGCCGGCTCTTTAGAGGAAGAGACCCAGTACTTC	CASKAGSLEEETQYF
TRBV27	NA	13	NA	TRBJ2-5	TGTGCCAGCAGTTTATCGGGAGAGGGGACCCAGTACTTC	CASSLSGEGTQYF
TRBV9	NA	14	NA	TRBJ1-4	TGTGCCAGCAACGCGACCGGGACGGATGAAAAACTGTTTTTT	CASNATGTDEKLFF
TRBV10-1	TRBD2	13	NA	TRBJ2-7	TGCGCCAGCAGGGGGACTAGAGGATGCGAGCAGTACTTC	CASRGTRGCEQYF
TRBV19	NA	15	NA	TRBJ1-1	TGTGCCAGTAGTCCTAGAGGGGGACGGAACACTGAAGCTTTCTTT	CASSPRGGRNTEAFF
TRBV6-6	NA	14	once	TRBJ2-1	TGTGCCAGCAGTACCCGGCCAATGTACAATGAGCAGTTCTTC	CASSTRPMYNEQFF
TRBV5-5	TRBD1	17	once	TRBJ2-6	TGTGCCAGCACTAGGACAGGGTCTTTCTCTGGGGCCAACGTCCTGACTTTC	CASTRTGSFSGANVLTF
TRBV28	TRBD1	14	once	TRBJ1-1	TGTGCCAGCAGAATGACAGGGAGGGGCACTGAAGCTTTCTTT	CASRMTGRGTEAFF
TRBV7-9	TRBD1	16	NA	TRBJ2-2	TGTGCCAGCAGCTTAGCAGGACAGGGACCGAAACGGGAGCTGTTTTTT	CASSLAGQGPKRELFF
TRBV6-5	NA	14	NA	TRBJ2-3	TGTGCCAGCAGTTACCGGGACGGCGCCGATACGCAGTATTTT	CASSYRDGADTQYF
TRBV28	TRBD1	14	NA	TRBJ2-1	TGTGCCAGCAGTCAACGGACAGGGGGCAATGAGCAGTTCTTC	CASSQRTGGNEQFF
TRBV19	NA	13	NA	TRBJ2-1	TGTGCCAGTAGTATAAGTGGGACTAATGAGCAGTTCTTC	CASSISGTNEQFF
TRBV18	NA	15	NA	TRBJ2-5	TGTGCCAGCTCACCTGAAGGGGGGGGTCAAGAGACCCAGTACTTC	CASSPEGGGQETQYF
TRBV7-9	NA	16	NA	TRBJ2-1	TGTGCCAGCAGCTTAGGTCCCGGTAGCTCCTACAATGAGCAGTTCTTC	CASSLGPGSSYNEQFF
TRBV4-3	NA	15	NA	TRBJ2-2	TGCGCCAGCAGCCTTTCTAGCGCCTTTACCGGGGAGCTGTTTTTT	CASSLSSAFTGELFF
TRBV5-1	NA	15	NA	TRBJ2-7	TGCGCCAGCAGCTTAGGGGGGTTTAGCTCCTACGAGCAGTACTTC	CASSLGGFSSYEQYF
TRBV15	NA	17	NA	TRBJ1-3	TGTGCCACCAGCAGAGATCAGGGGCCGTTCTCTGGAAACACCATATATTTT	CATSRDQGPFSGNTIYF
TRBV7-2	NA	16	NA	TRBJ1-3	TGTGCCAGCAGCTTAGCGGCAGGAATGAGTGGAAACACCATATATTTT	CASSLAAGMSGNTIYF
TRBV5-4	NA	14	NA	TRBJ2-1	TGTGCCAGCAGCCATGACGTTGTCCAGGGTGAGCAGTTCTTC	CASSHDVVQGEQFF
TRBV25-1	NA	14	few	TRBJ2-1	TGTGCCAGCAAGGGAGCAACACTCTACAATGAGCAGTTCTTC	CASKGATLYNEQFF
TRBV9	TRBD2	15	once	TRBJ2-5	TGTGCCAGCAGCGCGAAAGGACTAGCTCTAGAGACCCAGTACTTC	CASSAKGLALETQYF
TRBV5-4	NA	11	NA	TRBJ1-2	TGTGCCAGCAGCTCCTGGACGGGATACACCTTC	CASSSWTGYTF
TRBV7-9	TRBD1	15	NA	TRBJ2-2	TGTGCCAGCACCCTGGACAGGGTGTACACCGGGGAGCTGTTTTTT	CASTLDRVYTGELFF
TRBV27	TRBD1	15	NA	TRBJ2-5	TGTGCCAGCAGTTTGGGGGCAGGGGGCATGGAGACCCAGTACTTC	CASSLGAGGMETQYF
TRBV14	TRBD2	17	NA	TRBJ2-7	TGTGCCAGCAGCCAAGCCCAGGCACTAGCGGGATACCACGAGCAGTACTTC	CASSQAQALAGYHEQYF
TRBV11-2	NA	11	NA	TRBJ2-7	TGTGCCAGCAGCCAGGAATACGAGCAGTACTTC	CASSQEYEQYF
TRBV25-1	TRBD1	14	NA	TRBJ2-5	TGTGCCAGCAGTGAGTGGCCGGGACAGAGTAGGCAGTACTTC	CASSEWPGQSRQYF
TRBV2	NA	14	few	TRBJ1-5	TGTGCCAGCACCGCCTCTGGAAACAATCAGCCCCAGCATTTT	CASTASGNNQPQHF
TRBV18	NA	14	few	TRBJ2-1	TGTGCCAGCTCAAGCGGGAAGGGGGTCAATGAGCAGTTCTTC	CASSSGKGVNEQFF
TRBV20-1	TRBD2	11	NA	TRBJ2-7	TGCAGTCCGGGAGGCCTCTACGAGCAGTACTTC	CSPGGLYEQYF
TRBV27	TRBD1	14	NA	TRBJ2-2	TGTGCCAGCAGTAGAGACAGGGGAACCGGGGAGCTGTTTTTT	CASSRDRGTGELFF
TRBV19	TRBD2	15	NA	TRBJ2-5	TGTGCCAGTAGTTCGACTAGCGGGAGGGGAGAGACCCAGTACTTC	CASSSTSGRGETQYF
TRBV7-2	TRBD2	14	NA	TRBJ2-5	TGTGCCAGCAGCGCCGGACTAGGGCCCGAGACCCAGTACTTC	CASSAGLGPETQYF
TRBV9	NA	15	once	TRBJ2-2	TGTGCCAGCAGCGTAGCACTAGTCGGGACCGGGGAGCTGTTTTTT	CASSVALVGTGELFF
TRBV7-2	TRBD2	16	once	TRBJ2-3	TGTGCCAGCAGCCCCGGGGTAGCGGGAAGCACAGATACGCAGTATTTT	CASSPGVAGSTDTQYF
TRBV15	TRBD2	15	few	TRBJ2-1	TGTGCCACCAGCAGGCCGGGACTAGAGGCACATGAGCAGTTCTTC	CATSRPGLEAHEQFF
TRBV6-5	NA	14	NA	TRBJ2-3	TGTGCCAGCAGTGCCGCAAGGGACACAGATACGCAGTATTTT	CASSAARDTDTQYF
TRBV5-5	TRBD2	19	NA	TRBJ2-7	TGTGCCAGCAGCTGGATGGGAGGGAACAGACTAGCGGGGGCCTACGAGCAGTACTTC	CASSWMGGNRLAGAYEQYF
TRBV19	NA	17	NA	TRBJ2-3	TGTGCCAGTAGTATTTCGGGGCCAAGCTGGAGCACAGATACGCAGTATTTT	CASSISGPSWSTDTQYF
TRBV5-5	NA	15	NA	TRBJ2-3	TGTGCCAGCAGCGTAGACAATCGCAGGATAGATACGCAGTATTTT	CASSVDNRRIDTQYF